The present T cell receptor (beta chain) was sequenced within a study of blood T cell repertoires in COVID-19. About the study: Researchers got acute and convalescent COVID-19 samples from the United States, Italy and Spain. PBMCs, B-cell-depleted T cells, or T cells provided the cDNA or gDNA that made up the material.

In the original workflow: Amplifying reference gene primers gave estimates of nucleated cell counts. Here immunoSEQ multiplex PCR was the method, and the copy in TCRdb shows in-frame clones only, minus some. D and trimming were read from the DNA, whereas the V and J calls and clone size are those reported in that table. The sample consists of roughly 53,000 clones, 65% to 85% of them appearing once. CDR3 length: 15 amino acids. V shed 3 bases and J 10 bases; nucleotides not matched to a gene: 5. Per germline, CDR1 LGHNA and CDR2 YNFKEQ. The clonotype comes from a man aged 65 to 85 with active or convalescent COVID-19. This chain connects TRBV4-2 to TRBJ1-6; 11 nucleotides align to TRBD1. Sequences were obtained from peripheral blood. In DNA, the CDR3 is TGTGCCAGCAGCCATTCGGACAGGGGGCGATCACCCCTCCACTTT. Its translation: CASSHSDRGRSPLHF.